This T cell receptor beta chain was obtained from a study of regulatory T cells in long-lasting Graves disease. Assembly of TCR beta libraries relied on iRepertoire HTBI primers together with Arm-PCR of CDR3 regions. TCRdb ran MiXCR on the multiplex PCR reads and lists one entry per CDR3 protein. The sample has approximately 480,000 distinct CDR3 sequences; roughly 16% are singletons. The CDR3 length is 15 residues. The germline V gene encodes CDR1 SEHNR and CDR2 FQNEAQ (reference sequence). V lost 4 bases, J lost 2 bases, and 6 bases stayed unmatched. Notes on this clonotype: Its antigen is not known.

Time point described: newly diagnosed GD, antithyroid drugs for less than 3 months. RNA extracted from PBMCs served as the sequencing template. Study results and caveats: With persistent disease, TRBV28, TRBJ1-2 and TRBJ2-5 were the favored segments.

In addition, the sample was reused for a study of T cells in Graves' hyperthyroidism and ophthalmopathy. That report adds: Recently diagnosed hyperthyroidism of less than 2 months' duration affected patients aged 18 to 65.

Sample: peripheral blood mononuclear cells (PBMCs), taken at new diagnosis, from a patient treated with antithyroid drugs. The TCR sequence derives from a man aged 35 to 55 with Graves disease. The chain has TRBV7-9 and TRBJ2-7; 9 bases are a match to TRBD2. CDR3 loop: CASSSRLAAPYEQYF. The CDR3 DNA reads TGTGCCAGCAGCTCCAGACTAGCGGCCCCCTACGAGCAGTACTTC.